This T cell receptor (beta chain) was retrieved from a study of control samples from healthy donors and cancer patients. Germline trimming cut 6 bases from V and 4 bases from J; bases unmatched to any gene: 11. The CDR3 is 15 residues long. The V gene's germline CDR1 is SGHTA and CDR2 FQGNSA. The table came from immunoSEQ multiplex PCR; TCRdb's copy has only in-frame clones and leaves some out. The table includes about 12,000 clones, approximately 93% detected once. V is TRBV7-2 and J is TRBJ2-5; 7 nucleotides agree with TRBD2. Sequenced: PBMCs. This clonotype was sampled from a man between 65 and 79 years old with head and neck cancer. CDR3 DNA: TGTGCCAGCAGACCCGGGGCGCGGGGGACAGAGACCCAGTACTTC. This codes for CASRPGARGTETQYF.